One and the same sample provided the 16 T cell receptor beta chains below, sequenced in a study of blood T cell repertoires in COVID-19. Data came from immunoSEQ multiplex PCR; TCRdb stores just in-frame clones and leaves some out. Of approximately 530,000 clones in the sample, approximately 88% were seen once. The sample taken for sequencing was peripheral blood. These receptors came from a woman between 50 and 59 years old with COVID-19, enrolled during active disease.

The genes are TRBV6-5 and TRBJ1-2; the D is unclear. CDR1 MNHEY and CDR2 SVGAGI come from the germline V gene. Trimming left V 5 bases short and J 10 bases short, with 17 bases between. The CDR3 extends over 13 amino acids. DNA for the CDR3: TGTGCCAGCAGTCGACCGGGAGATGTGTTCTACACCTTC. Its translation is CASSRPGDVFYTF.

V and J are TRBV5-1 and TRBJ1-4; 7 bases map to TRBD1. This CDR3 is built from 15 residues. CDR1 is SGHRS, CDR2 YFSETQ, per germline. Trimming took 0 bases from V and 5 from J; bases not matched to a gene: 4. CDR3 DNA: TGCGCCAGCAGCTTGGCCGGGACAGCAAATGAAAAACTGTTTTTT. It yields the protein CASSLAGTANEKLFF.

The rearrangement uses TRBV19 and TRBJ2-1, with 7 positions matching TRBD2. From germline, CDR1 is LNHDA and CDR2 SQIVND (reference sequence). The V and J ends lost 5 bases and 6 bases, in that order; junction bases with no gene match: 10. The CDR3 loop spans 15 amino acids. CDR3 coding DNA: TGTGCCAGTAGTCCCCTCTGGGGGGGGATCAATGAGCAGTTCTTC. Its protein is CASSPLWGGINEQFF.

The J gene is TRBJ2-7, the V gene TRBV6-1; 12 nucleotides match TRBD2. The CDR3 is 16 residues long. From germline, CDR1 is MNHNS and CDR2 SASEGT. With 3 bases clipped from V and 4 bases from J, the junction kept 7 bases outside the gene matches. The CDR3 loop reads CASSEGLAGGIYEQYF. In nucleotides, the CDR3 is TGTGCCAGCAGTGAGGGGCTAGCGGGGGGGATATACGAGCAGTACTTC.

The chain is built from TRBV7-9 and TRBJ1-3, with D hard to call. V dropped 0 bases and J dropped 8 bases, with 17 bases sitting between them. The CDR3 consists of 16 residues. Germline CDR1 is SEHNR and CDR2 is FQNEAQ (reference sequence). CDR3 sequence reads: CASSLAPRGRRDTIYF. The CDR3 nucleotides read TGTGCCAGCAGCTTAGCGCCCCGCGGCAGGAGGGACACCATATATTTT.

This sequence joins TRBV5-6 and TRBJ1-1; 9 nucleotides line up with TRBD1. The trim removed 4 bases at V and 10 bases at J, leaving 11 bases unmatched. This CDR3 has 14 amino acids. The germline gives CDR1 SGHDT, CDR2 YYEEEE. The CDR3 region has the DNA TGTGCCAGCAGCACGCCCCCGGGACAGGGAGGAGCTTTCTTT. Protein product: CASSTPPGQGGAFF.

V and J are TRBV7-8 and TRBJ2-5, with no clear D. Germline lookup yields CDR1 SGHVS and CDR2 FQNEAQ. Trimming removed 3 bases from V and 2 bases from J, with 10 bases in between. The CDR3 spans 14 residues. In DNA, the CDR3 is TGTGCCAGCAGCTTTTCAGTGTTACAAGAGACCCAGTACTTC. Translation: CASSFSVLQETQYF. The full variable domain, with the rest looked up from reference TRBV7-8 and TRBJ2-5, is GAGVSQSPRYKVAKRGQDVALRCDPISGHVSLFWYQQALGQGPEFLTYFQNEAQLDKSGLPSDRFFAERPEGSVSTLKIQRTQQEDSAVYLCASSFSVLQETQYFGPGTRLLVL.

A few counts support this clone. The chain links TRBV6-6 to TRBJ1-6; D may be TRBD1 (6 bases). V was pared by 4 bases and J by 7 bases, with 11 bases between. Germline V gene lookup returns CDR1 MNHNY and CDR2 SVGAGI (reference sequence). This CDR3 is built from 14 residues. The CDR3 DNA follows: TGTGCCAGCAGTTCACAGGGCCTAAATTCACCCCTCCACTTT. This translates into CASSSQGLNSPLHF.

The chain has TRBV5-1 and TRBJ1-6; 9 bases align to TRBD1. This CDR3 has 19 residues. V lost 4 bases, J lost 9 bases, and 20 bases stayed unmatched. The germline gives CDR1 SGHRS, CDR2 YFSETQ. The DNA of the CDR3 is TGCGCCAGCAGCGTGACTACACCGATCCGGGGACAGGGAAGTTCACCCCTCCACTTT. Its translation is CASSVTTPIRGQGSSPLHF.

As for this clone: Other DNA sequences of this sample code for an identical CDR3. The chain is built from TRBV28 and TRBJ1-4; 8 bases map to TRBD1. Trimming at V came to 6 bases and at J to 4 bases, leaving 4 bases not matched to a gene. Germline-derived CDR1 and CDR2 are MDHEN and SYDVKM. The CDR3 covers 14 residues. CDR3 in amino acids: CASSPQGVNEKLFF. Here the CDR3 DNA reads TGTGCCAGCAGCCCACAGGGGGTTAATGAAAAACTGTTTTTT.

The chain joins TRBV6-5 to TRBJ1-3; the D is unclear. CDR1 is MNHEY and CDR2 is SVGAGI in the germline V gene. The ends were cut back, 10 bases at V and 4 bases at J, with 14 bases in the middle. The CDR3 is made up of 13 amino acids. The CDR3 DNA is TGTGCCACTTTTACCGCGGGGGGAAACACCATATATTTT. Translation gives CATFTAGGNTIYF.

The V call is TRBV2, the J call TRBJ2-2; a weak D match, TRBD2 (6 bases). This CDR3 has 15 residues. V lost 7 bases and J 4 bases, leaving 16 bases between the germline ends. From germline, CDR1 is SNHLY and CDR2 FYNNEI. CDR3 DNA: TGTGCCAGCATCCGGGCCGGGGGACTCACCGGGGAGCTGTTTTTT. Residues: CASIRAGGLTGELFF. The full variable domain, rest sourced from reference TRBV2 and TRBJ2-2, is EPEVTQTPSHQVTQMGQEVILRCVPISNHLYFYWYRQILGQKVEFLVSFYNNEISEKSEIFDDQFSVERPDGSNFTLKIRSTKLEDSAMYFCASIRAGGLTGELFFGEGSRLTVL.

The chain uses TRBV2 and TRBJ2-7; 7 bases line up with TRBD1. V trimming: 11 bases; J trimming: 6 bases; junction bases outside the gene matches: 10. CDR1 is SNHLY and CDR2 is FYNNEI in the germline V gene. The CDR3 is made up of 12 amino acids. The CDR3 nucleotides are TGTGCCTTCGGACAGGTTTCAGGCGAGCAGTACTTC. Residues: CAFGQVSGEQYF. Full variable domain (missing parts from reference TRBV2 and TRBJ2-7): EPEVTQTPSHQVTQMGQEVILRCVPISNHLYFYWYRQILGQKVEFLVSFYNNEISEKSEIFDDQFSVERPDGSNFTLKIRSTKLEDSAMYFCAFGQVSGEQYFGPGTRLTVT.

V is TRBV4-1 and J is TRBJ1-2; 8 bases are shared with TRBD1. Germline CDR1 is MGHRA and CDR2 is YSYEKL. Trimming removed 3 bases from V and 0 bases from J; junction bases left unmatched: 9. The CDR3 sequence is 17 residues long. The CDR3 region is CASSQPGTGRSNYGYTF. The CDR3 bases are TGCGCCAGCAGCCAGCCCGGGACAGGCCGATCTAACTATGGCTACACCTTC.

V and J are TRBV5-1 and TRBJ1-1, with 8 bases lining up with TRBD1. This CDR3 has 15 amino acids. The germline V gene encodes CDR1 SGHRS and CDR2 YFSETQ. V lost 2 bases to trimming and J lost 4 bases; unmatched junction nucleotides: 7. CDR3 sequence (DNA): TGCGCCAGCAGCTTACATGGACAGGGCGTCACTGAAGCTTTCTTT. Its translation is CASSLHGQGVTEAFF.

This chain joins TRBV3-1 (or the pseudogene TRBV3-2) and TRBJ2-7; the match to TRBD1 covers 10 bases. With 1 base clipped from V and 2 bases from J, the junction kept 2 bases outside the gene matches. The germline CDR1 and CDR2 sequences are LGHDT and YNNKEL (reference sequence). The CDR3 runs to 15 residues. This chain's CDR3 is CASSQGTGGTYEQYF. DNA for the CDR3: TGTGCCAGCAGCCAAGGGACAGGGGGGACCTACGAGCAGTACTTC.